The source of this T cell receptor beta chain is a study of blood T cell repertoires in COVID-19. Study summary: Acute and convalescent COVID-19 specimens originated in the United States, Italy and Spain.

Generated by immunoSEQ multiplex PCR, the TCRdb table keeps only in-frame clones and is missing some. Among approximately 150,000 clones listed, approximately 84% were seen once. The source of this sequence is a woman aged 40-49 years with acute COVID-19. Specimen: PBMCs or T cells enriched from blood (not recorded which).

CDR3 DNA: TGTGCCAGCAGTTCCCTCGCAGGGACCTACGAGCAGTACGTC. This translates into CASSSLAGTYEQYV. This chain joins TRBV5-8 and TRBJ2-7, with D possibly TRBD1 on 5 matching bases. Germline CDR1 and CDR2: SGHTS and YDEGEE. The CDR3 contains 14 residues. V was shortened by 5 bases and J by 2 bases, with 14 bases between the two germline ends.